The text below deals with one TCR beta chain. In its sample, this clone was seen a few times. The antigen this receptor binds is unknown. No base quality values were provided; no much bigger clone lies one nucleotide off. These data are taken from a study of shared clonotypes between healthy human individuals (dated by TCRdb to 2019 to 2021). Some background on the complete study: The cohort comprised two women and a few men aged 18 to 49 years. Blood TCR repertoires of roughly five healthy adults were deeply sequenced to estimate repertoire size and the extent of clonotype sharing between individuals. For each donor, three plates each were used for CD4 naive and CD4 memory, two plates were used for CD8 naive, and one plate was used for CD8 memory. Per donor, leukapheresis produced somewhere between about 0.9 and 9 billion PBMCs. To increase sequencing depth and limit assay-specific biases, different laboratories used diverse techniques to prepare libraries and sequence TCR repertoires.

Here V drops 6 bases and J drops 1 base, and the junction holds 11 bases not matched to any gene. From the cysteine through the phenylalanine, the CDR3 covers 16 amino acids. Only the CDR3 portion is preserved as DNA: 48 bases, with reading frame beginning at the first base. CDR1 MDHEN and CDR2 SYDVKM were looked up in the germline V gene. Using the deep immunoSEQ assay, TCR CDR3 regions were amplified from genomic DNA by multiplex PCR. For each cell subset, the extracted genomic DNA was distributed evenly across all wells of several immunoSEQ 96-well plates, and each plate served as one replicate. For sorted subsets, each replicate PCR was loaded with 200 ng genomic DNA, equivalent to 25,000 to 35,000 T cell genomes. The purified libraries were quantified using a Qubit 3.0 fluorometer, sized with a Bioanalyzer 2100, and then quantified again using the KAPA Library Quantification kit. Each immunoSEQ 96-well plate was sequenced on its own single-read 150-cycle Illumina NextSeq 550 flow cell. The paper's processing steps were these. Because the immunoSEQ output included only junctional sequences and no quality scores, the filtering could not be the same as the filtering used for full-length reads. Sequences were annotated with PyIR, a Python wrapper for IgBLAST v1.9, using IMGT germline references to assign V/J genes and CDR3. Reads with weak V/J assignments (E-value above 1e-6), missing CDR3, stop codons, out-of-frame junctions, or ambiguous translated residues were removed. V3J clonotypes were defined as sequences sharing an identical inferred V gene, J gene, and CDR3 amino acid sequence. Percentage overlap between repertoires was computed as shared unique clonotypes divided by the size of the smaller repertoire. Three approaches were used to assess repertoire richness: RTK rarefaction, the Chao1 estimator, and Recon v2.1 estimates of unobserved clonotypes. Generation probabilities for all TCRbeta clonotypes obtained by the gDNA method from a few donors were computed using OLGA. In TCRdb, the immuneACCESS table is reduced to in-frame sequences with V and J assigned. These tables do not hold every clone; where another copy was compared, an unresolved V gene accounts for under half, and the others remain unexplained. For V, J and clone size, that table is used; D and trimming come from the DNA. This sample is represented by 800,000 to 1,200,000 clones; around 82% of them were singletons. More than 0.45% of the sample is taken by the ten largest.

Donors were healthy HIV-negative adults with no recently reported acute infections or vaccinations. Every donor was a Caucasian adult residing in Nashville, Tennessee, USA. Magnetic negative selection was used to enrich CD4+ T cells, after which naive cells were positively selected on CD45RA and the negative fraction became the memory subset. Blood was obtained by leukapheresis, after which PBMCs were separated by Ficoll-Histopaque density gradient centrifugation and cryopreserved in liquid nitrogen vapor phase. Analytical flow cytometry was used to check the purity and quantity of every magnetically sorted T cell population. Genomic DNA was isolated from every sorted fraction and measured by UV absorbance on a Nanodrop 2000c. Results the study describes overall, beyond this receptor: The small number of donors limited the genetic and exposure-history diversity represented. Compared with non-shared clonotypes, clonotypes shared by all four sorted-subset donors had higher generation probabilities. Pairwise subsampling indicated that sequencing depth was expected to affect the degree of clonotype sharing among donors. Rarefaction of sorted-subset datasets indicated incomplete sequencing despite the large sequencing depth. Around 5% of naive CD4, 3% to 4% of naive CD8, around 2.3% of memory CD4, and about 0.4% of memory CD8 clonotypes were shared across several donors. Sampling was limited to blood, and TCR repertoires in tissue likely differ from TCR repertoires in blood. Estimated clonotype richness was generally larger for naive than for memory subsets.

Sequencing was carried out using memory CD4+ T cells from PBMCs. Taken with the paper, the label for cell subset or site translates to: CD45RA-negative fraction. The chain is made from TRBV28 and TRBJ2-7; 8 of the junction bases match TRBD1. The source is a man aged 18-30 years in good health. Some clones in this sample may be carry-over from other donors' samples. The DNA is TGTGCCAGCAGCTTCACAGGGGGACGCCGTTCCTACGAGCAGTACTTC. Its protein product is CASSFTGGRRSYEQYF.